The clone carrying this T cell receptor beta chain was observed at least ten times. Its target is unknown. This entry belongs to a study of T cell repertoires in cytomegalovirus infection. Study conclusions and caveats: The response measured ex vivo was dominated by TCR beta clonotypes (HLA-C-restricted and CMV-specific). Adding up the frequency of public TCR beta families identified people who carried CMV plus the relevant HLA.

The V and J ends lost 5 bases and 5 bases, in that order; junction bases with no gene match: 6. The germline CDR1 and CDR2 sequences are SEHNR and FQNEAQ (reference sequence). The CDR3 is 14 amino acids. TCRdb independently ran MiXCR on the reads; one entry per CDR3 protein. This table has approximately 750,000 distinct CDR3 sequences, 35% to 45% appearing once. The receptor was derived from a human donor in good health (CMV status not recorded). Some clones in this sample may be carry-over from other donors' samples. The chain carries TRBV7-9 and TRBJ2-3; 8 bases agree with TRBD2. The sample taken for sequencing was PBMCs. CDR3 amino acids: CASSGERGIDTQYF. CDR3 bases: TGTGCCAGCAGCGGCGAGCGGGGGATAGATACGCAGTATTTT.